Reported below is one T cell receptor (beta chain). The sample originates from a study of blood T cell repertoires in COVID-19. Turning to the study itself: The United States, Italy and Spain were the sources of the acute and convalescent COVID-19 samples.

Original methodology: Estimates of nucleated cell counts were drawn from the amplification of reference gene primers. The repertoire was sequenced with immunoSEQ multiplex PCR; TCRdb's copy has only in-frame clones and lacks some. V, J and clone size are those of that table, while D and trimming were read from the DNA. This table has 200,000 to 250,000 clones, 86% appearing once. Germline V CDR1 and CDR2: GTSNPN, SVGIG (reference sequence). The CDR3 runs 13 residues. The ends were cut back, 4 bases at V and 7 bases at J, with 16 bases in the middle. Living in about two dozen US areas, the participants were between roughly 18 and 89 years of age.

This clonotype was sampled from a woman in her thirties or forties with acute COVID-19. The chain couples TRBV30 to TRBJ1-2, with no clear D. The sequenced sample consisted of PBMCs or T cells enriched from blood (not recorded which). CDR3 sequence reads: CAWTSHTTGGYTF. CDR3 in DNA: TGTGCCTGGACCTCCCACACGACGGGTGGCTACACCTTC.